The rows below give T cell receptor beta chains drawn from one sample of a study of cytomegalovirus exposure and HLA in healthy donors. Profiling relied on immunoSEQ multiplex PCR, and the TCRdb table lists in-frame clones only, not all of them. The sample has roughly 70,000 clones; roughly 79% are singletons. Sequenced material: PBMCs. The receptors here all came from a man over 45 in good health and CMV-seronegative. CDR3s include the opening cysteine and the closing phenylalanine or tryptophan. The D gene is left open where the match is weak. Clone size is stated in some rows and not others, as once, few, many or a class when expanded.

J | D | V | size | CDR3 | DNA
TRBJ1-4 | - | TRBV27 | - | CASSRGTNEKLFF | TGTGCCAGCAGTAGGGGAACTAATGAAAAACTGTTTTTT
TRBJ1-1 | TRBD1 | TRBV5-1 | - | CASSRIGQGSGWTEAFF | TGCGCCAGCAGCCGGATCGGACAGGGAAGTGGCTGGACTGAAGCTTTCTTT
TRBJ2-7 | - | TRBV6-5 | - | CASSTGRPAYEQYF | TGTGCCAGCAGCACCGGGAGACCCGCCTACGAGCAGTACTTC
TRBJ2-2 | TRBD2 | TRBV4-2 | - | CASSRPQGLAGTGGELFF | TGTGCCAGCAGCCGACCTCAGGGTCTAGCGGGAACGGGCGGGGAGCTGTTTTTT
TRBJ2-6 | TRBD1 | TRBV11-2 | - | CASSPKGAPGANVLTF | TGTGCCAGCAGCCCTAAGGGGGCCCCTGGGGCCAACGTCCTGACTTTC
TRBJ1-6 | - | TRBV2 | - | CATRDSPSYNSPLHF | TGTGCCACCCGCGACAGTCCCTCCTATAATTCACCCCTCCACTTT
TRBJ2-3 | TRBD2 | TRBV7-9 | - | CASSLGTSDTDTQYF | TGTGCCAGCAGCTTAGGGACTAGCGACACAGATACGCAGTATTTT
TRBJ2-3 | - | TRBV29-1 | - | CSVDKRAGTDTQYF | TGCAGCGTTGATAAGAGGGCGGGCACAGATACGCAGTATTTT
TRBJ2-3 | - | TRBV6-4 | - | CASSRGTSPSTDTQYF | TGTGCCAGCAGTAGGGGGACGTCCCCTAGCACAGATACGCAGTATTTT
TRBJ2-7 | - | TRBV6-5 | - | CASRSSGTYEQYF | TGTGCCAGCAGGTCCAGCGGAACCTACGAGCAGTACTTC
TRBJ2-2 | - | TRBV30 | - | CAWRIRNTGELFF | TGTGCCTGGAGGATCAGGAACACCGGGGAGCTGTTTTTT
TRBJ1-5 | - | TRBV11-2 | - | CASSLGRIIGHKGNQPQHF | TGTGCCAGCAGCTTAGGTAGAATAATCGGACACAAAGGCAATCAGCCCCAGCATTTT
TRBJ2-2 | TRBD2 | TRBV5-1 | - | CASSWTSGGGTGELFF | TGCGCCAGCAGCTGGACTAGCGGGGGAGGAACCGGGGAGCTGTTTTTT
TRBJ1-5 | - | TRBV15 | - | CATSRPTGFQPQHF | TGTGCCACCAGCAGACCGACAGGTTTTCAGCCCCAGCATTTT
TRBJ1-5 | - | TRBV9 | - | CASSVGRGLEPQHF | TGTGCCAGCAGCGTAGGACGCGGTTTGGAGCCCCAGCATTTT
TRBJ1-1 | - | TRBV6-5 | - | CASGRGEAFF | TGTGCCTCGGGGCGGGGTGAAGCTTTCTTT
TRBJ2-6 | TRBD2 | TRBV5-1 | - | CASSLREVSGANVLTF | TGCGCCAGCAGCTTGCGGGAGGTATCTGGGGCCAACGTCCTGACTTTC
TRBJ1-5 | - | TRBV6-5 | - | CASSPGYSSPQHF | TGTGCCAGCAGTCCAGGGTATTCCTCGCCCCAGCATTTT
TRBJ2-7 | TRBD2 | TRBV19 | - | CASSLRSGRSYEQYF | TGTGCCAGTAGTTTGCGTAGCGGGAGAAGTTACGAGCAGTACTTC
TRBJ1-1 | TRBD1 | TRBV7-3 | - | CASSATGVNTEAFF | TGTGCCAGCAGCGCGACAGGGGTCAACACTGAAGCTTTCTTT
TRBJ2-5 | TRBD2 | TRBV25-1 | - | CATGRGGETQYF | TGTGCCACCGGGAGGGGCGGAGAGACCCAGTACTTC
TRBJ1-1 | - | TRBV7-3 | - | CASSLSRSNTEAFF | TGTGCCAGCAGCTTAAGTCGTAGTAACACTGAAGCTTTCTTT
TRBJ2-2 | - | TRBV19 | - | CASSIAGVTGELFF | TGTGCCAGTAGTATAGCAGGCGTCACCGGGGAGCTGTTTTTT
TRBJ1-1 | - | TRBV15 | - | CATSSPAEGSTEAFF | TGTGCCACCAGCAGCCCTGCGGAGGGGAGCACTGAAGCTTTCTTT
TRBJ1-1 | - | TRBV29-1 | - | CSVRVMNTEAFF | TGCAGCGTCAGGGTCATGAACACTGAAGCTTTCTTT
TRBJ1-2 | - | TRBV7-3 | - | CASSPMGGVAGYTF | TGTGCCAGCAGCCCAATGGGAGGTGTGGCGGGCTACACCTTC
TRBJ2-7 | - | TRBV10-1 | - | CASSEMGSGNEQYF | TGCGCCAGCAGTGAGATGGGGAGCGGAAACGAGCAGTACTTC
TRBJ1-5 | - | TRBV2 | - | CASSAVNQPQHF | TGTGCCAGCAGTGCCGTCAATCAGCCCCAGCATTTT
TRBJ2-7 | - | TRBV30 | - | CAWSPPGQTYEQYF | TGTGCCTGGAGTCCCCCGGGACAAACCTACGAGCAGTACTTC
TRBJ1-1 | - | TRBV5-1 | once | CASSLEGGNTEAFF | TGCGCCAGCAGCTTGGAAGGGGGAAACACTGAAGCTTTCTTT
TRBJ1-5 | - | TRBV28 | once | CASSSTGISNQPQHF | TGTGCCAGCAGCTCTACAGGGATTAGCAATCAGCCCCAGCATTTT
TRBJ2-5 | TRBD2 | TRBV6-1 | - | CASNGSGRRWETQYF | TGTGCCAGCAATGGTAGCGGGAGGAGATGGGAGACCCAGTACTTC
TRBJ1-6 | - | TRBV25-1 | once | CASSEYGAVETSPLHF | TGTGCCAGCAGTGAATATGGGGCAGTCGAAACTTCACCCCTCCACTTT
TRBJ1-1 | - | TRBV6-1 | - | CASHVSVRNTEAFF | TGTGCCAGCCATGTAAGTGTGAGAAACACTGAAGCTTTCTTT
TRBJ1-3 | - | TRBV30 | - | CAWTPPVAGGNTIYF | TGTGCCTGGACCCCCCCGGTTGCGGGCGGAAACACCATATATTTT
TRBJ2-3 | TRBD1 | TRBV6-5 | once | CASSYITGGATDTQYF | TGTGCCAGCAGTTACATAACAGGGGGCGCGACAGATACGCAGTATTTT
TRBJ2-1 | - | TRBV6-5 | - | CASTLADSYNEQFF | TGTGCCAGCACGTTAGCGGACTCCTACAATGAGCAGTTCTTC
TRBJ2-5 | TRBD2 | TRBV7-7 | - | CASSLDWTSLETQYF | TGTGCTAGCAGCTTAGATTGGACTAGTCTGGAGACCCAGTACTTC
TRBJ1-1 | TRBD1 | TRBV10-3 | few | CAIAPGGGNTEAFF | TGTGCCATCGCCCCAGGGGGAGGGAACACTGAAGCTTTCTTT
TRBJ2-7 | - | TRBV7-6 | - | CASSLISGEQYF | TGTGCCAGCAGCTTAATCTCCGGCGAGCAGTACTTC
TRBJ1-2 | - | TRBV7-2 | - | CASSLEGGQTYGYTF | TGTGCCAGCAGCTTAGAAGGCGGACAGACCTATGGCTACACCTTC
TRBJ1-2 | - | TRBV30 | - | CAWTDFPVTGSHGYTF | TGTGCCTGGACGGATTTTCCCGTTACAGGGTCCCATGGCTACACCTTC
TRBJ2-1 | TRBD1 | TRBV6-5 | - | CASSTGQGVMTQFF | TGTGCCAGCAGCACCGGACAGGGGGTCATGACGCAGTTCTTC
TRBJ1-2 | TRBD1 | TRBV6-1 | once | CASSGSRTGFYGYTF | TGTGCCAGCAGTGGTTCCAGGACAGGGTTCTATGGCTACACCTTC
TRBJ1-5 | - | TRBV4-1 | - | CASSHAGLNQPQHF | TGCGCCAGCAGCCATGCTGGGCTCAATCAGCCCCAGCATTTT
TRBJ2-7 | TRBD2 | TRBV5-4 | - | CASSIPGGRAGEQYF | TGTGCCAGCAGCATACCCGGCGGGAGGGCCGGCGAGCAGTACTTC
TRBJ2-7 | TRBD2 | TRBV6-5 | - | CASSYSTGTSREQYF | TGTGCCAGCAGTTACTCGACCGGGACTAGTCGAGAGCAGTACTTC
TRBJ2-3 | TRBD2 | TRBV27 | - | CASSRLAGTQYF | TGTGCCAGCAGTCGACTAGCGGGGACGCAGTATTTT
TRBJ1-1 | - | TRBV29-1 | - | CSVDRQMNTEAFF | TGCAGCGTTGACCGACAGATGAACACTGAAGCTTTCTTT
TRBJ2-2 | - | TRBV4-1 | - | CASSQELRNTGELFF | TGCGCCAGCAGCCAAGAACTTAGGAACACCGGGGAGCTGTTTTTT
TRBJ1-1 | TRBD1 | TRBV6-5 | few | CASSDRQGQTEAFF | TGTGCCAGCAGTGACCGACAGGGACAAACTGAAGCTTTCTTT
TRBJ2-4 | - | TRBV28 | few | CASLGWASLNIQYF | TGTGCCAGCCTTGGTTGGGCTAGCCTAAACATTCAGTACTTC
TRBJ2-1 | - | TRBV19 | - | CASAYNEQFF | TGTGCCAGCGCCTACAATGAGCAGTTCTTC
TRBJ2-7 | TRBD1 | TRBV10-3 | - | CAISEWTGTSYEQYF | TGTGCCATCAGTGAGTGGACAGGGACTTCCTACGAGCAGTACTTC
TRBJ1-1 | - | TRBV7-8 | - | CASSSVPGGTEAFF | TGTGCCAGCAGCAGCGTTCCGGGGGGCACTGAAGCTTTCTTT